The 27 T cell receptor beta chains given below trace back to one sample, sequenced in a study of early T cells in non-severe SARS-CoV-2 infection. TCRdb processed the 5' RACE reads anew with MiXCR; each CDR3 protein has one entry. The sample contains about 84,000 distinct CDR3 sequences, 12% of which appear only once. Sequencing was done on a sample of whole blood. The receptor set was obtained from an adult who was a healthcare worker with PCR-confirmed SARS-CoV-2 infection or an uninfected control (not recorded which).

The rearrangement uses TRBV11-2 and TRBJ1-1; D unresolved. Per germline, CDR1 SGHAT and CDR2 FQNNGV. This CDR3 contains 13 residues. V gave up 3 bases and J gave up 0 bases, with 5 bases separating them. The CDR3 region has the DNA TGTGCCAGCAGCTTGATGATGAACACTGAAGCTTTCTTT. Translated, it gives CASSLMMNTEAFF.

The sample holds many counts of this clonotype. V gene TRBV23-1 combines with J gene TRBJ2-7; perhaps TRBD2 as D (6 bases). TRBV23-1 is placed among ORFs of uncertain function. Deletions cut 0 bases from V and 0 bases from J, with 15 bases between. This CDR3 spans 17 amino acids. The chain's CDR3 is CASSQSETGGTSYEQYF. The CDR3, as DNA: TGCGCCAGCAGTCAATCCGAAACAGGAGGGACCTCCTACGAGCAGTACTTC.

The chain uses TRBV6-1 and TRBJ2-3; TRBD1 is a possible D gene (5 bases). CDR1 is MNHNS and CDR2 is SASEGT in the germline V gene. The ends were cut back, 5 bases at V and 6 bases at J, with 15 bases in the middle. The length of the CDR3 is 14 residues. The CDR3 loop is CASSSFGARDTQYF. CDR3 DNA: TGTGCCAGCAGTTCTTTTGGGGCCAGGGATACGCAGTATTTT.

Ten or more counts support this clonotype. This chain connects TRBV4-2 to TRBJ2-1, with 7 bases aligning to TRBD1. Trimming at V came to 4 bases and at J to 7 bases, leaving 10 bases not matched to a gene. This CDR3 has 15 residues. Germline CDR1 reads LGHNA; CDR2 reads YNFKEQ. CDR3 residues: CASSRQGEKGNEQFF. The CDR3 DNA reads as TGTGCCAGCAGCCGACAGGGAGAGAAAGGTAATGAGCAGTTCTTC.

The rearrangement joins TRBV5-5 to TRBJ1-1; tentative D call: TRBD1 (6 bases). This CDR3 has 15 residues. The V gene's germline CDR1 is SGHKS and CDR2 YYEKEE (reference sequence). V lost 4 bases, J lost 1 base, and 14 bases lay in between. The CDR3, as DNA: TGTGCCAGCAGCCCAGCCGGGACAAAGAACACTGAAGCTTTCTTT. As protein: CASSPAGTKNTEAFF.

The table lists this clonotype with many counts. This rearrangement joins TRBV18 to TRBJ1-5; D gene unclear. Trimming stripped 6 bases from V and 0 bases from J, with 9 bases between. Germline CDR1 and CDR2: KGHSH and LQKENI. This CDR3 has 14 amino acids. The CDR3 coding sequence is TGTGCCAGCTCGGACGCTTATAGCAATCAGCCCCAGCATTTT. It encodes CASSDAYSNQPQHF.

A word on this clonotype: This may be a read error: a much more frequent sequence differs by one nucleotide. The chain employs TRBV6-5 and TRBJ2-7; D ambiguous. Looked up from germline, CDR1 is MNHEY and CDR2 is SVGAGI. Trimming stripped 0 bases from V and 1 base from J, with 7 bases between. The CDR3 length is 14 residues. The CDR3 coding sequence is TGTGCCAGCAGTTACTCTGGAAGGTCCTACGAGCAGTACTTC. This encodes CASSYSGRSYEQYF.

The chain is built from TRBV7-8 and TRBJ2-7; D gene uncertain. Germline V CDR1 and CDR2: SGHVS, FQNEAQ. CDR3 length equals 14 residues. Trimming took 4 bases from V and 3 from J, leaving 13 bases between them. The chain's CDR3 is CASSSLDGLYEQYF. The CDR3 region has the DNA TGTGCCAGCAGCTCCTTGGACGGCCTCTACGAGCAGTACTTC.

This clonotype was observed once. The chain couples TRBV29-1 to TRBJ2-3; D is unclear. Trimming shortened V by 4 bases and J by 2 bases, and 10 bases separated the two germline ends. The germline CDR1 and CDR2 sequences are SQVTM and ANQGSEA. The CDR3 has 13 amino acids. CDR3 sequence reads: CSVGNRNTDTQYF. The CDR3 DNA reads TGCAGCGTTGGGAACCGAAACACAGATACGCAGTATTTT.

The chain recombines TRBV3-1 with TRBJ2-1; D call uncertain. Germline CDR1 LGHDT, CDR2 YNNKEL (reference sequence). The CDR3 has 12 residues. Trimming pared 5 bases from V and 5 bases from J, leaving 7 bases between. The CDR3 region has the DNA TGTGCCAGCAGCGCTCTGGACAATGAGCAGTTCTTC. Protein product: CASSALDNEQFF.

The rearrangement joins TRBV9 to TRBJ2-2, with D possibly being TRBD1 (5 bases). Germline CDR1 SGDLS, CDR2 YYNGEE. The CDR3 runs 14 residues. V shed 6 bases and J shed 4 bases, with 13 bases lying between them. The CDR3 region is CASTGQGGTGELFF. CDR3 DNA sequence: TGTGCCAGCACCGGGCAGGGCGGCACCGGGGAGCTGTTTTTT.

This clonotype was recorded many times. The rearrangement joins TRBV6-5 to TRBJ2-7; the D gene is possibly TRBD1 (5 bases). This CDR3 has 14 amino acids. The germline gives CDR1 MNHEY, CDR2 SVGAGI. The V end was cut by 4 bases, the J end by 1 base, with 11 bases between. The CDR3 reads CASSFADSSYEQYF. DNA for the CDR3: TGTGCCAGCAGTTTCGCCGACAGTTCCTACGAGCAGTACTTC.

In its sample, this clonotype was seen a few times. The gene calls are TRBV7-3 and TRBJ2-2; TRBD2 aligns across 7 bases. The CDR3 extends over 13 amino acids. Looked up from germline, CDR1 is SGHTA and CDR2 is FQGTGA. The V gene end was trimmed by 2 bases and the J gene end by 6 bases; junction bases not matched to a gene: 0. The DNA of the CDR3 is TGTGCCAGCAGCTTAGGACTAGCCGGGGAGCTGTTTTTT. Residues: CASSLGLAGELFF. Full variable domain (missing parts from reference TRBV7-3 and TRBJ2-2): GAGVSQTPSNKVTEKGKYVELRCDPISGHTALYWYRQSLGQGPEFLIYFQGTGAADDSGLPNDRFFAVRPEGSVSTLKIQRTERGDSAVYLCASSLGLAGELFFGEGSRLTVL.

CDR3 in DNA: TGTGCCAGCAGCAAAGATTGGGCAGGGAGTCTTTCCGGAAACACCATATATTTT. As protein: CASSKDWAGSLSGNTIYF. This rearrangement joins TRBV21-1 to TRBJ1-3; TRBD1 was called by the table and not checked on the DNA. TRBV21-1 is a pseudogene. This CDR3 spans 18 amino acids.

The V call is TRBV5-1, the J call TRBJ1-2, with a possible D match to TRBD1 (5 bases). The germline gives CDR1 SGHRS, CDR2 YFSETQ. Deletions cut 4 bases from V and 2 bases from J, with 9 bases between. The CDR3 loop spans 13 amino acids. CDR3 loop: CASSAQVNYGYTF. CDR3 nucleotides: TGCGCCAGCAGCGCACAGGTGAACTATGGCTACACCTTC.

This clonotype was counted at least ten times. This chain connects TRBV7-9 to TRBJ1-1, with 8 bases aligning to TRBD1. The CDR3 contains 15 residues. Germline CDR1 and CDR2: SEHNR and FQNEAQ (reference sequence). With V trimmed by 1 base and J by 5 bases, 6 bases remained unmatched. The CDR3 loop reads CASSLGQGARTEAFF. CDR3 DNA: TGTGCCAGCAGCTTAGGGCAGGGGGCTAGGACTGAAGCTTTCTTT.

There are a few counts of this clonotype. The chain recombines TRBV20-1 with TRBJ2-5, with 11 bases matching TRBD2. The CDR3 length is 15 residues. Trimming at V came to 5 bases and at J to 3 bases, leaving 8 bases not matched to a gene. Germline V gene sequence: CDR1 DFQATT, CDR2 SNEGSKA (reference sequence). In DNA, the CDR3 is TGCAGTGCTTCCGCTAGCGGGGGGCGGGAAGAGACCCAGTACTTC. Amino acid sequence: CSASASGGREETQYF.

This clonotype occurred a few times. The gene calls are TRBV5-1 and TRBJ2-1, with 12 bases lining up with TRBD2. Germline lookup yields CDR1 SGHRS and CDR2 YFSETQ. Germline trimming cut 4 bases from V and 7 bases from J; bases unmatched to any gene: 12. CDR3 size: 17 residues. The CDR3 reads CASSARLAGVLENEQFF. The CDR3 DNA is TGCGCCAGCAGCGCCAGACTAGCGGGAGTATTAGAGAATGAGCAGTTCTTC.

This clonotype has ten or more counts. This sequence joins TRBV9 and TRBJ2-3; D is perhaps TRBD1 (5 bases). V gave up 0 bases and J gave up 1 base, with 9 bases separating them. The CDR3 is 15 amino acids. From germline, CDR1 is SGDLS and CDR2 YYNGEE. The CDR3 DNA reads TGTGCCAGCAGCGTAGTCCTGACAGGCACAGATACGCAGTATTTT. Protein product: CASSVVLTGTDTQYF.

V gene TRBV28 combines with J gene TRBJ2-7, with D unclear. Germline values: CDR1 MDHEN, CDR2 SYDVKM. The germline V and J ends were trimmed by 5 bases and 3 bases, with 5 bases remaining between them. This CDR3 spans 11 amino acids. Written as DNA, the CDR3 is TGTGCCAGCAGTAACTACTACGAGCAGTACTTC. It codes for CASSNYYEQYF. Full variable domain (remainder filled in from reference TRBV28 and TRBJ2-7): DVKVTQSSRYLVKRTGEKVFLECVQDMDHENMFWYRQDPGLGLRLIYFSYDVKMKEKGDIPEGYSVSREKKERFSLILESASTNQTSMYLCASSNYYEQYFGPGTRLTVT.

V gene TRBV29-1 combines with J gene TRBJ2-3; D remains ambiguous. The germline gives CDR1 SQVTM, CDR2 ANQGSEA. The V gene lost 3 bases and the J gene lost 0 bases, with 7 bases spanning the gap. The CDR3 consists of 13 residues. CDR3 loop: CSVDTGSTDTQYF. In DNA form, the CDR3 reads TGCAGCGTTGATACCGGGAGCACAGATACGCAGTATTTT.

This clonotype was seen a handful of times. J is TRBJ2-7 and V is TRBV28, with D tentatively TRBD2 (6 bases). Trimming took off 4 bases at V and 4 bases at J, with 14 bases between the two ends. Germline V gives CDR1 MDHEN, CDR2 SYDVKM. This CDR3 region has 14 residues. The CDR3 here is CASSSRPGRYEQYF. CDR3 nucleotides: TGTGCCAGCAGTTCTCGGCCAGGGAGGTACGAGCAGTACTTC.

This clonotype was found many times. CDR3 DNA: TGCGCCAGCAGCCCGAGGGCGGGGGGGCTCCCCTACAATGAGCAGTTCTTC. This translates into CASSPRAGGLPYNEQFF. The chain employs TRBV4-1 and TRBJ2-1; 9 bases match TRBD2. The J segment lost 2 bases and the V segment lost 4 bases, leaving 9 bases of the junction unmatched. The germline gives CDR1 MGHRA, CDR2 YSYEKL. The CDR3 spans 17 residues.

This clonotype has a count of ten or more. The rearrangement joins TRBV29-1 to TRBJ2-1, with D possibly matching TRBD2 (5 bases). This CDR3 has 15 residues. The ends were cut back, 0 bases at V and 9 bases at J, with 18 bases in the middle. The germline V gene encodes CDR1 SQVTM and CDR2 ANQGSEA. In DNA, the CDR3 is TGCAGCGTTGAAGAATCCGGGATTTTCAGGCGTGAGCAGTTCTTC. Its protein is CSVEESGIFRREQFF.

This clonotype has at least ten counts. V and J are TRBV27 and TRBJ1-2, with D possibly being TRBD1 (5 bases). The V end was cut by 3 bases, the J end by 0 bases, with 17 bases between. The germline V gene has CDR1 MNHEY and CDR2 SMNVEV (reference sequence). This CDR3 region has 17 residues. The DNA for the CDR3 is TGTGCCAGCAGTTTTATGGGACTCGGCGAAGCTAACTATGGCTACACCTTC. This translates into CASSFMGLGEANYGYTF.

The CDR3 DNA reads as TGCAGTGCTAGAGAGAGCAGGGAGAGCGAGCAGTACTTC. Encoded protein: CSARESRESEQYF. The chain combines TRBV20-1 with TRBJ2-7; D might be TRBD1 or TRBD2, each matching 5 bases. V shed 0 bases and J shed 6 bases, with 12 bases lying between them. Germline CDR1 and CDR2: DFQATT and SNEGSKA (reference sequence). CDR3 length equals 13 residues.

CDR3 region: CSASGREGISLHF. In nucleotides, the CDR3 is TGCAGTGCTAGTGGGAGGGAGGGGATCTCCCTCCACTTT. The V and J genes are TRBV20-1 and TRBJ1-6, with D maybe TRBD1 (5 bases). Per the germline V gene, CDR1 is DFQATT and CDR2 is SNEGSKA (reference sequence). CDR3 length: 13 amino acids. V was trimmed by 3 bases and J by 14 bases, leaving 17 bases between them.